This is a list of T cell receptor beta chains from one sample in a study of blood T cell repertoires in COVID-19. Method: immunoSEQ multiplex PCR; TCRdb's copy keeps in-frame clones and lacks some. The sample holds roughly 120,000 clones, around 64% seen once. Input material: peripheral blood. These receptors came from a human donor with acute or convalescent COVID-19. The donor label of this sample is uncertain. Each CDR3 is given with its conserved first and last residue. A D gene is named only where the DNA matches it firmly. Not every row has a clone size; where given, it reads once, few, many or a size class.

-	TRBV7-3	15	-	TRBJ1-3	CASSLTGGLGDTIYF	TGTGCCAGCAGCTTAACGGGCGGACTCGGAGACACCATATATTTT
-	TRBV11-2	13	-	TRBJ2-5	CASSLVRQETQYF	TGTGCCAGCAGCTTAGTCAGGCAAGAGACCCAGTACTTC
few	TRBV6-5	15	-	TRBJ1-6	CASKSGTGLNSPLHF	TGTGCCAGCAAGAGTGGTACAGGTCTTAATTCACCCCTCCACTTT
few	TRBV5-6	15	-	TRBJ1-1	CASSFRGAILTEAFF	TGTGCCAGCAGCTTTAGGGGCGCGATATTGACTGAAGCTTTCTTT
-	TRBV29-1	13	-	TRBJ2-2	CSVEGAASGELFF	TGCAGCGTTGAAGGGGCAGCAAGCGGGGAGCTGTTTTTT
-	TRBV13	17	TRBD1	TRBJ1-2	CASSGRTGGLKGYGYTF	TGTGCCAGCAGCGGACGGACAGGGGGCTTAAAGGGGTATGGCTACACCTTC
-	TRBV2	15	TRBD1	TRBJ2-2	CASSGGTGNTGELFF	TGTGCCAGCAGTGGGGGGACAGGGAACACCGGGGAGCTGTTTTTT
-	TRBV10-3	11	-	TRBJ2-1	CATSPGLEQFF	TGTGCCACATCGCCGGGACTTGAGCAGTTCTTC
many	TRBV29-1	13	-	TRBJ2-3	CSISRESTDTQYF	TGCAGCATCTCAAGGGAGAGCACAGATACGCAGTATTTT
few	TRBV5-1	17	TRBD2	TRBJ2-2	CASSLGLAGLNTGELFF	TGCGCCAGCAGCTTGGGACTAGCGGGTTTGAACACCGGGGAGCTGTTTTTT
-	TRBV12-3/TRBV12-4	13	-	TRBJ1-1	CASKTRRGTEAFF	TGTGCCAGCAAAACCAGGCGGGGCACTGAAGCTTTCTTT
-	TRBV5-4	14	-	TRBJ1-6	CASSLSGVGSPLHF	TGTGCCAGCAGCTTATCGGGGGTGGGTTCACCCCTCCACTTT
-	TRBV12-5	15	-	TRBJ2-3	CASGLGQTLSDTQYF	TGTGCTAGTGGTTTGGGGCAGACACTCTCAGATACGCAGTATTTT
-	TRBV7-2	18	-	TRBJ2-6	CASSLHLKGGSGANVLTF	TGTGCCAGCAGCCTCCACCTTAAGGGAGGCTCTGGGGCCAACGTCCTGACTTTC
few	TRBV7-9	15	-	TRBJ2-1	CASSLGPGPYNEQFF	TGTGCCAGCAGCTTAGGACCAGGGCCCTACAATGAGCAGTTCTTC
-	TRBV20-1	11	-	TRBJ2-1	CSARGTGEQFF	TGCAGTGCTAGAGGAACAGGGGAGCAGTTCTTC
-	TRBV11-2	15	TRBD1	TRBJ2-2	CASSLRQGHTGELFF	TGTGCCAGCAGCTTAAGACAGGGGCACACCGGGGAGCTGTTTTTT
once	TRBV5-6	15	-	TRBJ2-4	CASSLNRVRINIQYF	TGTGCCAGCAGCTTAAACAGGGTACGGATAAACATTCAGTACTTC
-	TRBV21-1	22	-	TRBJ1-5	CASSKEGSGDRARLGTNQPQHF	TGTGCCAGCAGCAAAGAAGGTTCCGGGGACAGGGCTCGGCTCGGCACGAATCAGCCCCAGCATTTT
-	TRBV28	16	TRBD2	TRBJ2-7	CASRVGGGGSHYEQYF	TGTGCCAGCAGGGTAGGTGGCGGGGGGTCTCACTACGAGCAGTACTTC
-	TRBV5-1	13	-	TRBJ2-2	CASSEGWTGELFF	TGCGCCAGCAGTGAGGGTTGGACCGGGGAGCTGTTTTTT
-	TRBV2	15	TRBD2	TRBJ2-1	CASHRLAELYNEQFF	TGTGCCAGCCACAGACTAGCGGAATTATACAATGAGCAGTTCTTC
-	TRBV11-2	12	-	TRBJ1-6	CASRDSNSPLHF	TGTGCCAGCCGGGATAGTAATTCACCCCTCCACTTT
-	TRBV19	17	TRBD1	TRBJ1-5	CASSILQGVGGNQPQHF	TGTGCCAGTAGTATCCTCCAGGGGGTAGGGGGCAATCAGCCCCAGCATTTT
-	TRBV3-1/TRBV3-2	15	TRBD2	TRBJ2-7	CASSQRDGGGYEQYF	TGTGCCAGCAGCCAACGGGACGGGGGGGGATACGAGCAGTACTTC
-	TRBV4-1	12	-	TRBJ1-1	CASSQNGFEAFF	TGCGCCAGCAGCCAAAATGGCTTCGAAGCTTTCTTT
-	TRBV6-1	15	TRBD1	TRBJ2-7	CASSERGQVTYEQYF	TGTGCCAGCAGTGAACGGGGACAGGTTACCTACGAGCAGTACTTC
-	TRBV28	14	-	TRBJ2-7	CASSLWGAKGEQYF	TGTGCCAGCAGTTTATGGGGGGCAAAGGGTGAGCAGTACTTC
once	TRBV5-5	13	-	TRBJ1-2	CASSPDTNYGYTF	TGTGCCAGCAGCCCGGACACGAACTATGGCTACACCTTC
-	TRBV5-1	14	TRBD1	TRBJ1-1	CASSLGGQDTEAFF	TGCGCCAGCAGCTTGGGGGGACAGGACACTGAAGCTTTCTTT
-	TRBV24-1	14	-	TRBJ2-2	CATSDSTTTGELFF	TGTGCCACCAGTGATTCAACAACAACCGGGGAGCTGTTTTTT
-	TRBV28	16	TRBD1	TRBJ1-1	CASSLWDRGLNTEAFF	TGTGCCAGCAGTCTCTGGGACAGGGGCTTAAACACTGAAGCTTTCTTT
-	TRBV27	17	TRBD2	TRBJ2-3	CASSLSSGGAGTDTQYF	TGTGCCAGCAGTTTATCTAGCGGGGGGGCGGGGACAGATACGCAGTATTTT
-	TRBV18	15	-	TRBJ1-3	CASSPGARDGNTIYF	TGTGCCAGCTCACCAGGGGCTCGCGATGGAAACACCATATATTTT
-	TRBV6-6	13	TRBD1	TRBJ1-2	CASSPGQMLGYTF	TGTGCCAGCAGTCCGGGACAGATGCTCGGCTACACCTTC
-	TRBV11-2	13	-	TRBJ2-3	CASSFSRTDTQYF	TGTGCCAGCAGCTTTAGCCGCACAGATACGCAGTATTTT
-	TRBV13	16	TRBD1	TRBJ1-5	CASSLNRGRGNQPQHF	TGTGCCAGCAGCTTAAACAGGGGGCGAGGCAATCAGCCCCAGCATTTT
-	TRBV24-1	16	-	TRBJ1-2	CATSDSKGQLSYGYTF	TGTGCCACCAGTGACTCCAAAGGACAGCTAAGCTATGGCTACACCTTC
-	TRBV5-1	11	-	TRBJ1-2	CASRLEGGYTF	TGCGCCAGCCGGTTAGAGGGTGGCTACACCTTC
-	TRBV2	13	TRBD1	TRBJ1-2	CARGQEKGYGYTF	TGTGCCAGGGGACAGGAAAAGGGGTATGGCTACACCTTC
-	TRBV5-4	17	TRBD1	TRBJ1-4	CASSLRDRGATNEKLFF	TGTGCCAGCAGCCTCCGGGACAGAGGAGCAACTAATGAAAAACTGTTTTTT
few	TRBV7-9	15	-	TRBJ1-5	CASSAATGNNQPQHF	TGTGCCAGCAGCGCCGCGACAGGTAACAATCAGCCCCAGCATTTT
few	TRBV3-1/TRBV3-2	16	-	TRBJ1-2	CASSQDQGFAGYGYTF	TGTGCCAGCAGCCAAGATCAGGGGTTCGCCGGCTATGGCTACACCTTC
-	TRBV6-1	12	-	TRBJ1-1	CASSELAAEAFF	TGTGCCAGCAGTGAGCTGGCCGCTGAAGCTTTCTTT
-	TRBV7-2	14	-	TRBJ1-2	CASSLVEGNYGYTF	TGTGCCAGCAGCTTAGTGGAGGGGAACTATGGCTACACCTTC
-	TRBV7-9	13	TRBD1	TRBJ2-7	CASSDRELREQYF	TGTGCCAGCTCGGACAGGGAGTTAAGGGAGCAGTACTTC
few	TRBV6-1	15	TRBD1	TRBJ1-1	CASSEARTGVAEAFF	TGTGCCAGCAGTGAAGCGCGGACAGGGGTTGCTGAAGCTTTCTTT
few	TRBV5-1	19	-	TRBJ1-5	CASNASEARPPALNRPQHF	TGCGCCAGCAACGCTTCGGAGGCGAGGCCCCCAGCCCTTAATCGGCCCCAGCATTTT
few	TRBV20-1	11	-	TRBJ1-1	CSARAKRGAFF	TGCAGTGCTAGAGCAAAAAGGGGAGCTTTCTTT
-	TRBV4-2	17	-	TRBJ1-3	CASSQDPTGYSGNTIYF	TGTGCCAGCAGCCAAGATCCTACAGGCTACTCTGGAAACACCATATATTTT
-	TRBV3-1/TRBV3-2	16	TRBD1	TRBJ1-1	CASSPHRTGEGGEAFF	TGTGCCAGCAGCCCGCACCGGACAGGGGAGGGTGGTGAAGCTTTCTTT
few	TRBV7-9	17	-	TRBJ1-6	CASSQSPRGTNNSPLHF	TGTGCCAGCAGCCAATCCCCCCGAGGAACCAATAATTCACCCCTCCACTTT
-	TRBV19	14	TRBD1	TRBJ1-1	CASMTGGTLAEAFF	TGTGCCAGTATGACAGGGGGCACGTTGGCTGAAGCTTTCTTT
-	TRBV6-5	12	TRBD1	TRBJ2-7	CASSRTGFEQYF	TGTGCCAGCAGCCGGACAGGTTTCGAGCAGTACTTC
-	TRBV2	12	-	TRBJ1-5	CASSFEVQPQHF	TGTGCCAGCAGTTTCGAGGTTCAGCCCCAGCATTTT